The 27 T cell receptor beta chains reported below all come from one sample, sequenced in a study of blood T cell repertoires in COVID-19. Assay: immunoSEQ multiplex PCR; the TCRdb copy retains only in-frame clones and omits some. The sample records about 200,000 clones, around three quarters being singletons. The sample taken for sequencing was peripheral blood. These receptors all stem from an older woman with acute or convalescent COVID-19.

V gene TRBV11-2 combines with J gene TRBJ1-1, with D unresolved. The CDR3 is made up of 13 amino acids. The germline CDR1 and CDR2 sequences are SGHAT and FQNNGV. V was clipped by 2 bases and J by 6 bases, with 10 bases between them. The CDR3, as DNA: TGTGCCAGCAGCTTACAGGAGCGGGCTGAAGCTTTCTTT. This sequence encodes CASSLQERAEAFF.

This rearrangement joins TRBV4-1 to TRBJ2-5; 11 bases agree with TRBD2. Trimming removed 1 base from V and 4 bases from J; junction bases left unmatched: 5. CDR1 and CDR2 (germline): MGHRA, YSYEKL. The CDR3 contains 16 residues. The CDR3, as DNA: TGCGCCAGCAGCCAAGGTAGCGGGGGGGCCGGAGAGACCCAGTACTTC. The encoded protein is CASSQGSGGAGETQYF.

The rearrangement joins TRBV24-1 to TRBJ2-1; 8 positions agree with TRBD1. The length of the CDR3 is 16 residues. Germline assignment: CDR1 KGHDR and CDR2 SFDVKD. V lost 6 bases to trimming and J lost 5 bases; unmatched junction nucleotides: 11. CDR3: CATSSWGTGSDNEQFF. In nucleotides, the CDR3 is TGTGCCACCAGTTCATGGGGGACAGGCAGTGACAATGAGCAGTTCTTC.

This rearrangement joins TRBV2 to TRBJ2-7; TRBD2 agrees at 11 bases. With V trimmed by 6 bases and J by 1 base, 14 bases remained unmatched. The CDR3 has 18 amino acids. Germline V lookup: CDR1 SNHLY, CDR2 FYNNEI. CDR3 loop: CASSFTPPGLADSYEQYF. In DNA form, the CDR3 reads TGTGCCAGCAGCTTTACGCCCCCGGGACTAGCGGATTCCTACGAGCAGTACTTC.

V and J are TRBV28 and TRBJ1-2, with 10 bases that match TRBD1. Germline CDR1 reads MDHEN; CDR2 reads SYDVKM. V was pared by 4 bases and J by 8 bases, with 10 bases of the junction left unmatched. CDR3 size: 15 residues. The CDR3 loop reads CASSYDRGLVRGYTF. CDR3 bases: TGTGCCAGCAGTTACGACAGGGGGCTGGTTCGGGGCTACACCTTC.

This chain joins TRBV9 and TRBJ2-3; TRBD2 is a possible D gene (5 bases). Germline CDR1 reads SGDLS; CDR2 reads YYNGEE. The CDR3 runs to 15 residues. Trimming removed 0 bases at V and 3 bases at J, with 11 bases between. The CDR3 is CASSVASWETDTQYF. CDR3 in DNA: TGTGCCAGCAGCGTAGCTTCGTGGGAGACAGATACGCAGTATTTT.

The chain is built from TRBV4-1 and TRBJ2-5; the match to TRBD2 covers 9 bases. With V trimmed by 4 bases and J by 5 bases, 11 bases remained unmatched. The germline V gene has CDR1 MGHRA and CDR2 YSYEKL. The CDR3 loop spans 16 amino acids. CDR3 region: CASSPHLRGGGETQYF. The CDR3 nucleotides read TGCGCCAGCAGCCCCCACCTGCGGGGGGGTGGGGAGACCCAGTACTTC.

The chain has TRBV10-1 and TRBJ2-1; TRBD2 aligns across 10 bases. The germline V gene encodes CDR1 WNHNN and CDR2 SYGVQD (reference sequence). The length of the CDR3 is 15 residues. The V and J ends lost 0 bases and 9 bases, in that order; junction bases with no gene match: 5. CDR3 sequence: CASSESASGGGEQFF. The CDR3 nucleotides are TGCGCCAGCAGTGAGTCGGCCAGCGGGGGGGGTGAGCAGTTCTTC.

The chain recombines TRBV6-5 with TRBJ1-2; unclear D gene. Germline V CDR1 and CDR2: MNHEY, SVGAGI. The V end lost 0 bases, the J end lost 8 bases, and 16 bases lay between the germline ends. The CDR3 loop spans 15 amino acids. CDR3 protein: CASSYSKGRIGGYTF. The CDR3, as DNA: TGTGCCAGCAGTTACTCAAAAGGGAGGATTGGCGGCTACACCTTC.

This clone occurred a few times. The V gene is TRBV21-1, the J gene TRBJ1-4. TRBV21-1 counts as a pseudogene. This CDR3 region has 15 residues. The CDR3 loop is CASSSRRGTNEKLFF. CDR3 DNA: TGTGCCAGCAGCTCGCGAAGAGGGACTAATGAAAAACTGTTTTTT.

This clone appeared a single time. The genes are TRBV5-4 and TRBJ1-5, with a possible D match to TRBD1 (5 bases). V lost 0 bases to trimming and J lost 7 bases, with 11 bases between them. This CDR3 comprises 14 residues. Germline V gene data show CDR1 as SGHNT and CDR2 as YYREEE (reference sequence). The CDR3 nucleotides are TGTGCCAGCAGCTTGGGTGGGGCAAGGCAGCCCCAGCATTTT. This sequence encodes CASSLGGARQPQHF.

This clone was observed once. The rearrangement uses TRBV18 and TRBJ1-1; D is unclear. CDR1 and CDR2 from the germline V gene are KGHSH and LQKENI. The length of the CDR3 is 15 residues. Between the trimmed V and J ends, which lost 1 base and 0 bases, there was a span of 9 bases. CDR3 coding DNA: TGTGCCAGCTCACCACATTCCCAGTTGAACACTGAAGCTTTCTTT. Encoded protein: CASSPHSQLNTEAFF.

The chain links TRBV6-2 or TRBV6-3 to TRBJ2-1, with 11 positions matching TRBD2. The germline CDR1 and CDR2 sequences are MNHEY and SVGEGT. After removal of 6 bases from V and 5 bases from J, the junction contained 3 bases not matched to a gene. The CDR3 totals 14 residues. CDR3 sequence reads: CASSTSGGHNEQFF. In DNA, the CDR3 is TGTGCCAGCAGCACTAGCGGGGGTCACAATGAGCAGTTCTTC.

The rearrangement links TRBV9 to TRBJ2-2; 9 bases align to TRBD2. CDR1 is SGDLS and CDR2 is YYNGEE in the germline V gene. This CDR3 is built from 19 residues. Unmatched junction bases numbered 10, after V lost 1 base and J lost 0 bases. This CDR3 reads CASSVLPSLAGANTGELFF. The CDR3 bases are TGTGCCAGCAGCGTATTGCCGTCGTTAGCGGGGGCGAACACCGGGGAGCTGTTTTTT.

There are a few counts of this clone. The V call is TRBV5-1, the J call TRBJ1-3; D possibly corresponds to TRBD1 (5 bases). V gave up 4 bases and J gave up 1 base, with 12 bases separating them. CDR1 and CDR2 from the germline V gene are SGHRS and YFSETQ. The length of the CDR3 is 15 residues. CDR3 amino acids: CASSPGGGSGNTIYF. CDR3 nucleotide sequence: TGCGCCAGCAGCCCCGGCGGGGGTTCTGGAAACACCATATATTTT.

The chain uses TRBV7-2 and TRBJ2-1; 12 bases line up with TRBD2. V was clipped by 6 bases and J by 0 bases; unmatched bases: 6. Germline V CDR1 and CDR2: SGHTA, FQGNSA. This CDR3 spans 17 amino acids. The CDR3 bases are TGTGCCAGCAGGCCGACTAGCGGGGGAGGCTCCTACAATGAGCAGTTCTTC. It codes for CASRPTSGGGSYNEQFF. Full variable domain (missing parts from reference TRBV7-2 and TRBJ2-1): GAGVSQSPSNKVTEKGKDVELRCDPISGHTALYWYRQSLGQGLEFLIYFQGNSAPDKSGLPSDRFSAERTGGSVSTLTIQRTQQEDSAVYLCASRPTSGGGSYNEQFFGPGTRLTVL.

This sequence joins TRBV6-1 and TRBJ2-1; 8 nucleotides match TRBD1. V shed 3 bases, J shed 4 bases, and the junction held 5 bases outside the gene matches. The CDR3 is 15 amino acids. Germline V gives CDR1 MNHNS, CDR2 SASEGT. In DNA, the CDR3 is TGTGCCAGCAGTGATCCAGGGGGCCAATACAATGAGCAGTTCTTC. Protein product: CASSDPGGQYNEQFF.

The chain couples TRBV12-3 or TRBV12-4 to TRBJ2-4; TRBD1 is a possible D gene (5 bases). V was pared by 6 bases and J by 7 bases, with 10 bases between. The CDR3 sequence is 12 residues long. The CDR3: CASRTSGNIQYF. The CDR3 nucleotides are TGTGCCAGCAGGACATCAGGGAACATTCAGTACTTC.

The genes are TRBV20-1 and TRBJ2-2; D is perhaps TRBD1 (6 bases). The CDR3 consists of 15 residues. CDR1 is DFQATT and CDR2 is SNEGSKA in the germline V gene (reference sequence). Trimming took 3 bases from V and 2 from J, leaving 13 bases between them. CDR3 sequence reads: CSASTGRGNTGELFF. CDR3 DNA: TGCAGTGCTAGTACTGGCAGGGGAAACACCGGGGAGCTGTTTTTT.

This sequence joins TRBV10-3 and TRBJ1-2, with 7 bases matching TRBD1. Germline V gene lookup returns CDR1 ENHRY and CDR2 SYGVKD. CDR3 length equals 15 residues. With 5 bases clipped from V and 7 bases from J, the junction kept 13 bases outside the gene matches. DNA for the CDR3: TGTGCCATCAGTTCCCAGACAGGGAGTCAAGGTGGCTACACCTTC. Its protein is CAISSQTGSQGGYTF.

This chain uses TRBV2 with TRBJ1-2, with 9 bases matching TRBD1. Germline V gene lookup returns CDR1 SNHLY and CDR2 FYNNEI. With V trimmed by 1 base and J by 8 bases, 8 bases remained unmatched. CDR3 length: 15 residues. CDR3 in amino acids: CASSEEGQGYRGYTF. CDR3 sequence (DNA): TGTGCCAGCAGTGAAGAGGGACAGGGATATAGGGGCTACACCTTC.

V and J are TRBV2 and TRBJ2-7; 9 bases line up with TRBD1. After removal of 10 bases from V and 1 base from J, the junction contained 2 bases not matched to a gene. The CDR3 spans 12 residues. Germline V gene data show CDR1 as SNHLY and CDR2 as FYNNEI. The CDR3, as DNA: TGTGCCACCGGACAGGGGTCCTACGAGCAGTACTTC. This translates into CATGQGSYEQYF. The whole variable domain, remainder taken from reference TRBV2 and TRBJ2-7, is EPEVTQTPSHQVTQMGQEVILRCVPISNHLYFYWYRQILGQKVEFLVSFYNNEISEKSEIFDDQFSVERPDGSNFTLKIRSTKLEDSAMYFCATGQGSYEQYFGPGTRLTVT.

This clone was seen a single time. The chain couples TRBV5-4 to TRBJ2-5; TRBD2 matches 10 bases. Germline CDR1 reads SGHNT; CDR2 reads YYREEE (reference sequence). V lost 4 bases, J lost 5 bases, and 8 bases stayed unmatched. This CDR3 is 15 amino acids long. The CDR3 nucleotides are TGTGCCAGCAGCATCCGGACTAGCGGTCGGGAGACCCAGTACTTC. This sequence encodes CASSIRTSGRETQYF.

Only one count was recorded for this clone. The CDR3 coding sequence is TGTGCCAGCAGCGTGGCTAGCGGCTTCACAGATACGCAGTATTTT. Encoded protein: CASSVASGFTDTQYF. V is TRBV9 and J is TRBJ2-3; 7 bases line up with TRBD2. CDR1 is SGDLS, CDR2 YYNGEE, per germline. The CDR3 extends over 15 amino acids. V was pared by 2 bases and J by 2 bases, with 5 bases of the junction left unmatched. Filled out from reference TRBV9 and TRBJ2-3, the complete variable domain reads DSGVTQTPKHLITATGQRVTLRCSPRSGDLSVYWYQQSLDQGLQFLIQYYNGEERAKGNILERFSAQQFPDLHSELNLSSLELGDSALYFCASSVASGFTDTQYFGPGTRLTVL.

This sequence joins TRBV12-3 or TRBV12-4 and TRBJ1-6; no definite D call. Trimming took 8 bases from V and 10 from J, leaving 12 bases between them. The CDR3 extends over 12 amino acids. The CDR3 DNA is TGTGCCAGCGCCCCCTGGGCATCACCCCTCCACTTT. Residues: CASAPWASPLHF.

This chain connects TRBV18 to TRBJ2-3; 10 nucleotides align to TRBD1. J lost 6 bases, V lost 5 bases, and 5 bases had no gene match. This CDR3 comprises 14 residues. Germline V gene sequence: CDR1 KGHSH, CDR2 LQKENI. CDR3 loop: CASSSRQGADTQYF. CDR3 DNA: TGTGCCAGCTCATCCCGACAGGGGGCGGATACGCAGTATTTT.

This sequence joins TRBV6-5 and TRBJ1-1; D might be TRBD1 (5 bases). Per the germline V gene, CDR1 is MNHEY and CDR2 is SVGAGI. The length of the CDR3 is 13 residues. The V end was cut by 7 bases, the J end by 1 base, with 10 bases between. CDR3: CASNRQKNTEAFF. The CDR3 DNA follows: TGTGCCAGCAACAGACAGAAGAACACTGAAGCTTTCTTT.